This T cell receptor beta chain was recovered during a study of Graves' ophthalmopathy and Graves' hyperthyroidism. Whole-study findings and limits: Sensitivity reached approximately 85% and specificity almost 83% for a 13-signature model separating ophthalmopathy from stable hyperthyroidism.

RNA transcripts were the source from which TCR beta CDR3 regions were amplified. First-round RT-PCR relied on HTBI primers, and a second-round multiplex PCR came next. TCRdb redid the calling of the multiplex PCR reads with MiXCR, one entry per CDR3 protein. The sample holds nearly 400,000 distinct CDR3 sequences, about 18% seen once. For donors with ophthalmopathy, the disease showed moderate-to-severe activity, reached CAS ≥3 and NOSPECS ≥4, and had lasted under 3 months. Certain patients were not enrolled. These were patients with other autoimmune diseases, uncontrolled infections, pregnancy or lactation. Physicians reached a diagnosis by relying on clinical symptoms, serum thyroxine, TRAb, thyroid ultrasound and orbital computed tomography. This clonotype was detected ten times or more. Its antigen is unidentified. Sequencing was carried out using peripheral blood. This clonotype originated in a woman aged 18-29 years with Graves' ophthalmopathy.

CDR3 protein: CASSTDRGNTGELFF. In DNA, the CDR3 is TGTGCCAGTAGTACAGACAGGGGTAACACCGGGGAGCTGTTTTTT. This chain links TRBV19 with TRBJ2-2; 8 bases fit TRBD1. Germline CDR1 and CDR2: LNHDA and SQIVND (reference sequence). CDR3 length: 15 residues. With 4 bases clipped from V and 2 bases from J, the junction kept 3 bases outside the gene matches. Supplemented by reference TRBV19 and TRBJ2-2, the full variable domain reads DGGITQSPKYLFRKEGQNVTLSCEQNLNHDAMYWYRQDPGQGLRLIYYSQIVNDFQKGDIAEGYSVSREKKESFPLTVTSAQKNPTAFYLCASSTDRGNTGELFFGEGSRLTVL.